The sequence of this TCR beta chain was determined in a study of OX40 agonist ivuxolimab in advanced cancers. The table lists this clone with a few counts. Looked up from germline, CDR1 is MNHNS and CDR2 is SASEGT. The CDR3 runs to 15 residues. The V and J ends lost 6 bases and 3 bases respectively, with 17 bases between them. Some clones are missing from TCRdb's copy, which holds only in-frame ones; the method was immunoSEQ multiplex PCR. The sample has around 80,000 clones, about 87% seen once; the top ten hold 0.45% to 0.7%. The chain couples TRBV6-1 to TRBJ1-1; a weak D match, TRBD1 (6 bases). The sequence was obtained from an adult with an advanced solid tumor such as melanoma, head and neck, liver or kidney cancer. Sample: CD4+ or CD8+ T cells sorted from blood, taken in a trial of the OX40 agonist ivuxolimab. The CDR3 loop is CASRARQVADTEAFF. The DNA of the CDR3 is TGTGCCAGCAGGGCAAGACAGGTGGCCGACACTGAAGCTTTCTTT.